The 20 T cell receptor beta chains below all came from one sample that was sequenced in a study of shared clonotypes between healthy human individuals. Method: immunoSEQ multiplex PCR; TCRdb's copy keeps in-frame clones and lacks some. The sample gives about 2.4 million clones, approximately 94% of which show up once; approximately 0.37% is in the top ten. The sequenced material came from naive CD4+ T cells from PBMCs. Sample subset: CD45RA+ positively selected. The receptor source for this set is a man aged 18 to 30 in good health. Some clones in this sample may be carry-over from other donors' samples.

This chain connects TRBV6-5 to TRBJ2-7; D is undetermined. Germline V gene data show CDR1 as MNHEY and CDR2 as SVGAGI. This CDR3 is 14 amino acids long. The V end was cut by 5 bases, the J end by 1 base, with 12 bases between. This chain's CDR3 is CASSPAKLSYEQYF. CDR3 sequence (DNA): TGTGCCAGCAGTCCCGCCAAGTTGTCCTACGAGCAGTACTTC.

CDR3 region: CASYFLAGYNEQFF. The CDR3 DNA follows: TGTGCCAGCTATTTTCTAGCGGGATACAATGAGCAGTTCTTC. The chain carries TRBV7-9 and TRBJ2-1, with 9 bases aligning to TRBD2. The CDR3 covers 14 residues. Unmatched junction bases numbered 6, after V lost 8 bases and J lost 4 bases. Germline V gene lookup returns CDR1 SEHNR and CDR2 FQNEAQ (reference sequence).

This chain joins TRBV7-2 and TRBJ2-7, with D possibly matching TRBD1 (5 bases). Per the germline V gene, CDR1 is SGHTA and CDR2 is FQGNSA. Trimming cost V 5 bases and J 2 bases, with 10 bases left between them. The CDR3 extends over 13 amino acids. CDR3 amino acids: CASSRQGPYEQYF. The CDR3 region has the DNA TGTGCCAGCAGCCGGCAGGGCCCCTACGAGCAGTACTTC.

The rearrangement links TRBV5-1 to TRBJ2-7; D is unclear. V was clipped by 4 bases and J by 2 bases, with 4 bases between them. Germline CDR1 reads SGHRS; CDR2 reads YFSETQ. The CDR3 is 11 residues long. CDR3 DNA sequence: TGCGCCAGCAGCATCCCCTACGAGCAGTACTTC. This gives the protein CASSIPYEQYF. Together with reference TRBV5-1 and TRBJ2-7, the CDR3 gives the full variable domain: KAGVTQTPRYLIKTRGQQVTLSCSPISGHRSVSWYQQTPGQGLQFLFEYFSETQRNKGNFPGRFSGRQFSNSRSEMNVSTLELGDSALYLCASSIPYEQYFGPGTRLTVT.

V and J are TRBV9 and TRBJ2-7, with 11 bases lining up with TRBD2. V lost 4 bases to trimming and J lost 7 bases; unmatched junction nucleotides: 10. Germline assignment: CDR1 SGDLS and CDR2 YYNGEE. This CDR3 is 15 amino acids long. CDR3 coding DNA: TGTGCCAGCAGCCCTATAGCGGGAGGGCCGGGAGAGCAGTACTTC. Its protein is CASSPIAGGPGEQYF.

The chain links TRBV7-2 to TRBJ2-2; 10 bases fit TRBD2. The CDR3 extends over 17 amino acids. The germline CDR1 and CDR2 sequences are SGHTA and FQGNSA. J was trimmed by 5 bases and V by 3 bases; bases with no gene match: 9. CDR3 nucleotides: TGTGCCAGCAGCTTTTCCCTAGCGGGAGTGCTAACCGGGGAGCTGTTTTTT. Translated: CASSFSLAGVLTGELFF.

This clone turned up a few times. V usage is TRBV11-3 and J usage is TRBJ2-7; D gene uncertain. CDR3 length equals 9 residues. Germline values: CDR1 SGHNT, CDR2 YENEEA. CDR3 nucleotides: TGTGCGGGCATCTACGAGCAGTACTTC. Protein product: CAGIYEQYF.

This chain uses TRBV27 with TRBJ1-4; 12 nucleotides line up with TRBD1. CDR3 size: 17 residues. The V gene's germline CDR1 is MNHEY and CDR2 SMNVEV (reference sequence). The V and J ends lost 3 bases and 6 bases, in that order; junction bases with no gene match: 8. For the CDR3, the DNA is TGTGCCAGCAGTTTCTACCGGGACAGGGGGCCTTATGAAAAACTGTTTTTT. Residues: CASSFYRDRGPYEKLFF.

This chain joins TRBV29-1 and TRBJ1-2; D remains unclear. Germline V CDR1 and CDR2: SQVTM, ANQGSEA. Trimming shortened V by 7 bases and J by 0 bases, and 18 bases separated the two germline ends. CDR3 length: 15 amino acids. DNA for the CDR3: TGCAGCGCCGCACCGGCCCTTAGGGCTAACTATGGCTACACCTTC. It encodes CSAAPALRANYGYTF.

This clone showed up just a few times. The chain couples TRBV19 to TRBJ1-2; D is perhaps TRBD1 (6 bases). The length of the CDR3 is 13 residues. Trimming stripped 2 bases from V and 7 bases from J, with 11 bases between. The germline CDR1 and CDR2 sequences are LNHDA and SQIVND (reference sequence). The DNA for the CDR3 is TGTGCCAGTAGTATACGCAGGGGAGGTGGCTACACCTTC. It translates to CASSIRRGGGYTF.

This chain links TRBV29-1 with TRBJ1-1, with no clear D. The length of the CDR3 is 14 residues. Germline values: CDR1 SQVTM, CDR2 ANQGSEA. V lost 3 bases and J 3 bases, leaving 14 bases between the germline ends. This CDR3 is CSVEVGFRDTEAFF. In nucleotides, the CDR3 is TGCAGCGTTGAGGTTGGATTCCGGGACACTGAAGCTTTCTTT.

V usage is TRBV11-3 and J usage is TRBJ2-3; TRBD2 might be the D (6 bases). The germline V gene encodes CDR1 SGHNT and CDR2 YENEEA. The CDR3 is 16 residues long. Trimming left V 5 bases short and J 8 bases short, with 23 bases between. Here the CDR3 reads CASSHTSFLSEGTQYF. In DNA, the CDR3 is TGTGCCAGCAGCCATACTAGCTTTCTAAGTGAAGGTACGCAGTATTTT.

Here the CDR3 reads CASSYWSSTDTQYF. CDR3 DNA: TGTGCCAGCAGTTACTGGTCTAGCACAGATACGCAGTATTTT. The V and J genes are TRBV6-6 and TRBJ2-3; no clear D gene. The CDR3 is 14 residues long. In germline, CDR1 is MNHNY, CDR2 SVGAGI (reference sequence). The V gene lost 1 base and the J gene lost 0 bases, with 5 bases spanning the gap.

The chain carries TRBV5-6 and TRBJ1-4; weak D call: TRBD1 (6 bases). Germline V lookup: CDR1 SGHDT, CDR2 YYEEEE. The CDR3 has 15 amino acids. Between the trimmed V and J ends, which lost 5 bases and 0 bases, there was a span of 11 bases. The CDR3 loop is CASRPRGATNEKLFF. Here the CDR3 DNA reads TGTGCCAGCAGACCAAGGGGGGCAACTAATGAAAAACTGTTTTTT.

The J gene is TRBJ1-5, the V gene TRBV12-1; TRBD1 reflects the table's D call only, with no check against the DNA. TRBV12-1 is a listed pseudogene. This CDR3 contains 17 residues. The CDR3 DNA reads TGTGCCAGCAGCTTCCTTACAGGGGATGACGGCAATCAGCCCCAGCATTTT. This codes for CASSFLTGDDGNQPQHF.

The chain joins TRBV5-1 to TRBJ1-1; no firm D call. CDR1 is SGHRS and CDR2 is YFSETQ in the germline V gene. The V end lost 4 bases, the J end lost 3 bases, and 16 bases lay between the germline ends. The CDR3 runs to 15 residues. CDR3 loop: CASSNSRPGDTEAFF. CDR3 sequence (DNA): TGCGCCAGCAGCAACTCGAGGCCCGGGGACACTGAAGCTTTCTTT.

This chain uses TRBV7-9 with TRBJ1-5, with 9 bases fitting TRBD1. Germline-derived CDR1 and CDR2 are SEHNR and FQNEAQ (reference sequence). The CDR3 is 16 amino acids. V shed 5 bases, J shed 4 bases, and the junction held 9 bases outside the gene matches. The CDR3 reads CASSHNTGGENQPQHF. The CDR3 DNA reads TGTGCCAGCAGCCATAATACAGGGGGCGAAAATCAGCCCCAGCATTTT.

The rearrangement links TRBV5-6 to TRBJ2-3; D perhaps matches TRBD2 (5 bases). The CDR3 has 14 residues. CDR1 SGHDT and CDR2 YYEEEE come from the germline V gene. V was trimmed by 6 bases and J by 2 bases, leaving 13 bases between them. The CDR3 reads CASIDLSATDTQYF. The CDR3 coding sequence is TGTGCCAGCATCGACCTTAGCGCCACAGATACGCAGTATTTT.

The chain couples TRBV6-1 to TRBJ2-3, with 9 bases fitting TRBD2. Germline assignment: CDR1 MNHNS and CDR2 SASEGT. Germline trimming cut 3 bases from V and 2 bases from J; bases unmatched to any gene: 6. The CDR3 spans 16 residues. CDR3 coding DNA: TGTGCCAGCAGTGATCCGACTAGCGGAGACACAGATACGCAGTATTTT. Amino acids: CASSDPTSGDTDTQYF.

This sequence joins TRBV5-1 and TRBJ2-1; TRBD2 agrees at 8 bases. This CDR3 has 15 amino acids. The ends lost 4 bases at V and 9 bases at J; junction bases unmatched: 12. The germline CDR1 and CDR2 sequences are SGHRS and YFSETQ. Here the CDR3 reads CASSALAGAGGEQFF. The CDR3 nucleotides are TGCGCCAGCAGCGCCCTCGCCGGGGCGGGAGGTGAGCAGTTCTTC. The whole variable domain, remainder taken from reference TRBV5-1 and TRBJ2-1, is KAGVTQTPRYLIKTRGQQVTLSCSPISGHRSVSWYQQTPGQGLQFLFEYFSETQRNKGNFPGRFSGRQFSNSRSEMNVSTLELGDSALYLCASSALAGAGGEQFFGPGTRLTVL.